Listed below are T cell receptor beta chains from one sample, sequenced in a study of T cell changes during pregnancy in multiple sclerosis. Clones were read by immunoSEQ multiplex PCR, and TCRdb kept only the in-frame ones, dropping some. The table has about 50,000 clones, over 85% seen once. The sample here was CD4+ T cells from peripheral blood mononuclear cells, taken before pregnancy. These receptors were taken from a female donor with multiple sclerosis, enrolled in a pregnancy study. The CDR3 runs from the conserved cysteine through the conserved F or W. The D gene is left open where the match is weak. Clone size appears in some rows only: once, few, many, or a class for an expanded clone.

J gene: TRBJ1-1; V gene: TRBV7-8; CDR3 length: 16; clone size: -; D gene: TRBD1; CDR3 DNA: TGTGCCAGCAGCTGGGGGGCAGGGGGCGGGGGCACTGAAGCTTTCTTT; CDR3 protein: CASSWGAGGGGTEAFF
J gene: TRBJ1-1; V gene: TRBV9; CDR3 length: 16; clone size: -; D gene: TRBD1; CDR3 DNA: TGTGCCAGCAGCGACCTGGGGGCAGGGGGAAACACTGAAGCTTTCTTT; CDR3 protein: CASSDLGAGGNTEAFF
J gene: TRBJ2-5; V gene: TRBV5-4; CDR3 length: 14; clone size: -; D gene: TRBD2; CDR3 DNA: TGTGCCAGCAGCGGCGGGACTAGTGGAGAGACCCAGTACTTC; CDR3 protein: CASSGGTSGETQYF
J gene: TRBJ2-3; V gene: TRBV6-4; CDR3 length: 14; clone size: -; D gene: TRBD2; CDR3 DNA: TGTGCCAGCAGTGGAGGACTAGCGGGAGGGGGCCTGTATTTT; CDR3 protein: CASSGGLAGGGLYF
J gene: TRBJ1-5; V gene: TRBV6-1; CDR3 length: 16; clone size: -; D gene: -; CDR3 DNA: TGTGCCAGCAGTGACTACAGGGCTCAGGGCAATCAGCCCCAGCATTTT; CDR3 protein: CASSDYRAQGNQPQHF
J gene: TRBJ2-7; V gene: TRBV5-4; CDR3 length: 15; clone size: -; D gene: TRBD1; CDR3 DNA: TGTGCCAGCAGCCCCGGACCAGGGGGCATATACGAGCAGTACTTC; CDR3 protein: CASSPGPGGIYEQYF
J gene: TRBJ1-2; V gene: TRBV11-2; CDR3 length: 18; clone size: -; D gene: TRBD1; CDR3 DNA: TGTGCCAGCAGCTTAGTGGGGGCCGGGACAGGGGGCTCCTATGGCTACACCTTC; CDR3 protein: CASSLVGAGTGGSYGYTF
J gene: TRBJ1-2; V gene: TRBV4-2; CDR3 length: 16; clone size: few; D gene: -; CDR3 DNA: TGTGCCAGCAGCCAAGATCCTGCGGGGGGCGGCTATGGCTACACCTTC; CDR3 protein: CASSQDPAGGGYGYTF
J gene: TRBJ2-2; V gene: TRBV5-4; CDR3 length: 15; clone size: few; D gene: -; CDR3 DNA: TGTGCCAGCAGCCTGTTGGACAGGGAGGGCGGGGAGCTGTTTTTT; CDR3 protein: CASSLLDREGGELFF
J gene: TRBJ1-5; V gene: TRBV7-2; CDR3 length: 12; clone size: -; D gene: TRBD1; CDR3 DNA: TGTGCCAGCAGCCCAAGCAGGGGGCGCAAGCATTTT; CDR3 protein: CASSPSRGRKHF
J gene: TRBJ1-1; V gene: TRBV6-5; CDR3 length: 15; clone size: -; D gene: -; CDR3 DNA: TGTGCCAGCAGTTCCGGAAGCAGGGCGAACACTGAAGCTTTCTTT; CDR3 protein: CASSSGSRANTEAFF
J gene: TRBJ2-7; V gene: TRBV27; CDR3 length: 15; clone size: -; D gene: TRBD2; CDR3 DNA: TGTGCCAGCAGTCTCCGGACTAGCGGGAGGTACGAGCAGTACTTC; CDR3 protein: CASSLRTSGRYEQYF
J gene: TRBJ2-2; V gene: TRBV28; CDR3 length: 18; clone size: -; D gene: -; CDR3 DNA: TGTGCCAGCAGTTTATCGGGTAGGATGGGGAGTGACACCGGGGAGCTGTTTTTT; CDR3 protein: CASSLSGRMGSDTGELFF
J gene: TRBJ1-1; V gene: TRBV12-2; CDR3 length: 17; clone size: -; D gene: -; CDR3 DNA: TGTGCAAGTCGCAGGGGGGGACAGGGGCTCCCGAACACTGAAGCTTTCTTT; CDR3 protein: CASRRGGQGLPNTEAFF
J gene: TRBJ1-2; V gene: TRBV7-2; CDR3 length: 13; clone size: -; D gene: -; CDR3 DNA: -; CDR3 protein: CASSSFGTGISTF
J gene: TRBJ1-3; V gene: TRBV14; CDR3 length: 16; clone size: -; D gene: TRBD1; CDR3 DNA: TGTGCCAGCAGCCAACGCAGGGGGCAAGGACGAAACACCATATATTTT; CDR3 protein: CASSQRRGQGRNTIYF
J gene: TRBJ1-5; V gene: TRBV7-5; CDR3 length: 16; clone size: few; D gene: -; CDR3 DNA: TGTGTCAGAAGCTGGGGCGACAGGGCGTACAATCAGCCCCAGCATTTT; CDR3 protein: CVRSWGDRAYNQPQHF
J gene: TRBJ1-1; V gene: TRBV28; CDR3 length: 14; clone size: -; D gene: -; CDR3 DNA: TGTGCCAGCAGCTTGGGGAGGGTGTCCGCTGAAGCTTTCTTT; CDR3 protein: CASSLGRVSAEAFF
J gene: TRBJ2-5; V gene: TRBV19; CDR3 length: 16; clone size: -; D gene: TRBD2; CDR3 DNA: TGTGCCAGTAGTATTCGATTAGCGGGAGGTTCGGTGACCCAGTACTTC; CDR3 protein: CASSIRLAGGSVTQYF
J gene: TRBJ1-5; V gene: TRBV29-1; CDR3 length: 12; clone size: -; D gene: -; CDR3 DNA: TGCAGCGTCGGACAGCTGAATCAGCCCCAGCATTTT; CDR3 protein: CSVGQLNQPQHF
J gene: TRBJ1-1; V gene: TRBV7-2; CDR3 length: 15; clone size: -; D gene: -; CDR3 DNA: TGTGCCAGCGCTGACTCCCGGGGGTCGGACACTGAAGCTTTCTTT; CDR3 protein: CASADSRGSDTEAFF
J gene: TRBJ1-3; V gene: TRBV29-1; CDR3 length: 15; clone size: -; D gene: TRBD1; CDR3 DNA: TGCAGCGTCGCTCCGGGGACAGGGACTGGAAACACCATATATTTT; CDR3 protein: CSVAPGTGTGNTIYF
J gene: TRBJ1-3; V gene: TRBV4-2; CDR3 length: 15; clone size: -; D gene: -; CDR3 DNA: TGTGCCAGCAGCCAAGGGGCGGGTCGGGGAAACACCATATATTTT; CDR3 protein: CASSQGAGRGNTIYF
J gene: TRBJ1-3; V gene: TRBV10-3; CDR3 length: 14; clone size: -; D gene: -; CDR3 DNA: TGTGCCATCATGGCCAGATTATCTGGAAACACCATATATTTT; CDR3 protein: CAIMARLSGNTIYF
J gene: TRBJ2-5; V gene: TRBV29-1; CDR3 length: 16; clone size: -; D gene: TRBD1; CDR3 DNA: TGCAGCGTTGAAGGTGGGACAGATACTTACCAAGAGACCCAGTACTTC; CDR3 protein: CSVEGGTDTYQETQYF
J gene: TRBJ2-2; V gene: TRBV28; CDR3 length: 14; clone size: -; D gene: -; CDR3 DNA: TGTGCCAGCATCTCCCTCAGGGGTTCCGGGGAGCTGTTTTTT; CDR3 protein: CASISLRGSGELFF
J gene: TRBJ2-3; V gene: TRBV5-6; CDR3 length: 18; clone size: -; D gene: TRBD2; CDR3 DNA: TGTGCCAGCAGCGGGGGTCGGTTCAGCGGGGGGCGGTCAGATACGCAGTATTTT; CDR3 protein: CASSGGRFSGGRSDTQYF
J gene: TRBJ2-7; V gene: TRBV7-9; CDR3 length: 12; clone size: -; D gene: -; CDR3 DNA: TGTGCCAGCAGCCCAGAGGCGGGAATCGCTTACTTC; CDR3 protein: CASSPEAGIAYF
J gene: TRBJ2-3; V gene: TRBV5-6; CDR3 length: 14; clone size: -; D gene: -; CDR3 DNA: TGTGCCAGCAGAGGGGGGGGGTTCACAGATACGCAGTATTTT; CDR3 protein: CASRGGGFTDTQYF
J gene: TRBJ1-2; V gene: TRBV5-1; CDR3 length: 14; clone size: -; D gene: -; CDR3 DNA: TGCGCCAGCAGCTTCCAGGCCGCGAACTATGGCTACACCTTC; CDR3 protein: CASSFQAANYGYTF
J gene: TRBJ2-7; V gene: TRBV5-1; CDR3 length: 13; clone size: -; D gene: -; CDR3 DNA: TGCGCCAGCAGCTTGTCGGCAGAGAGCGGGCAGTACTTC; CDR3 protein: CASSLSAESGQYF
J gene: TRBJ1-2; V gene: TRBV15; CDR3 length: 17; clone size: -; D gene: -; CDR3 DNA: TGTGCCACCAGCAAAGCTACTAACAGGGTCAAGGGCTATGGCTACACCTTC; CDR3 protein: CATSKATNRVKGYGYTF
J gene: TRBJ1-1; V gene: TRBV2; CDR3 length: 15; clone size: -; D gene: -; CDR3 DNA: TGTGCCAGCAGGGCCCTCCGGCAGGTGAACACTGAAGCTTTCTTT; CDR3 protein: CASRALRQVNTEAFF
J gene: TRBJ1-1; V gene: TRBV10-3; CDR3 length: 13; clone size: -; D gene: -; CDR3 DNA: TGTGCCGCCACATATCGGGGGAACACTGAAGCTTTCTTT; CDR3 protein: CAATYRGNTEAFF
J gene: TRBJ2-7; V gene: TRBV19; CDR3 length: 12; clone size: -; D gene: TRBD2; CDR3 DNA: TGTGCCAGTACGGGGGGGCTCTACGAGCAGTACTTC; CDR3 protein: CASTGGLYEQYF
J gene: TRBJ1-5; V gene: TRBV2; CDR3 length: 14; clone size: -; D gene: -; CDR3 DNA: TGTGCCAGCAAGTCAGGGCTCCCAAATCAGCCCCAGCATTTT; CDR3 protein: CASKSGLPNQPQHF
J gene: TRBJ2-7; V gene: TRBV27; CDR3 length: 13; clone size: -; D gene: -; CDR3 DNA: TGTGCCAGCAGTTTGCGGGGTGGTCACGAGCAGTACTTC; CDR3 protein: CASSLRGGHEQYF
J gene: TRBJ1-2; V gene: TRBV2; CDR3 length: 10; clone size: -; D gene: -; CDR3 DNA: TGTGCCAGCGAGGGCGATGGCTACACCTTC; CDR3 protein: CASEGDGYTF
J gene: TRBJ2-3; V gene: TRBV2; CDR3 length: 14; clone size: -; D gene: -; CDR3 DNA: TGTGCCAGCAGGGATCCCGGGGGCACAGATACGCAGTATTTT; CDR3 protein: CASRDPGGTDTQYF
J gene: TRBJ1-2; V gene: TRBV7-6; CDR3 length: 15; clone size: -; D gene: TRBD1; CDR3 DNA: TGTGCCAGCAGCTTAGGCAGGGGGCGTTCCTATGGCTACACCTTC; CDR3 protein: CASSLGRGRSYGYTF
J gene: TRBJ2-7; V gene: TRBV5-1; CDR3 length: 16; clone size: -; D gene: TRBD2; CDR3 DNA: TGCGCCAGCAGCTTGGCCGGACTAGCGGGAGGCGAAGAGCAGTACTTC; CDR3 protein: CASSLAGLAGGEEQYF
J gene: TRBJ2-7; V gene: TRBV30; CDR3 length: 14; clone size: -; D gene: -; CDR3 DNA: TGTGCCTGGAGCCAACCGGTCCTACTCCCCGAGCAGTACTTC; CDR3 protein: CAWSQPVLLPEQYF
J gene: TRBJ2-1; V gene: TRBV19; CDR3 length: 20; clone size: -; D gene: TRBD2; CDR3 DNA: TGTGCCAGTATGTGGAGTCCCCGGGTTACAAAGCGGGAGGGGGACAATGAGCAGTTCTTC; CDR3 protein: CASMWSPRVTKREGDNEQFF